This T cell receptor (beta chain) was recovered during a study of T cells after somatic rescue of genetic block. Measured with immunoSEQ multiplex PCR; TCRdb has only the in-frame clones, and not every one. The sample carries some 13,000 clones, approximately 70% recorded once. CDR1 MNHNY and CDR2 SVGAGI come from the germline V gene (reference sequence). V was cut by 0 bases and J by 10 bases, with 13 bases left in between. The CDR3 extends over 15 amino acids. This chain connects TRBV6-6 to TRBJ1-6; weak D call: TRBD1 (6 bases). The clonotype was recovered from a boy younger than 18. Input material: peripheral blood mononuclear cells (PBMCs). DNA for the CDR3: TGTGCCAGCAGTTACTCGACACAGGGATACTCACCCCTCCACTTT. It translates to CASSYSTQGYSPLHF.